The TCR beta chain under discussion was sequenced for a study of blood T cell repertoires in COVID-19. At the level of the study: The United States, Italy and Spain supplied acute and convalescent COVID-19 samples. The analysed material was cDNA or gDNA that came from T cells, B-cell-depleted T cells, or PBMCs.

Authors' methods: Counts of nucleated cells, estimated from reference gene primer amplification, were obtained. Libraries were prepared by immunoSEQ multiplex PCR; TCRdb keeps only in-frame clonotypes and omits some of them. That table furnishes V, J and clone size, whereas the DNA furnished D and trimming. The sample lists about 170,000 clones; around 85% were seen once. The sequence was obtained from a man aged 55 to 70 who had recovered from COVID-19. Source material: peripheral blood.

The CDR3 DNA sequence: TGTGCCAGCAGCAAGACAGGGGAGACCACTGAAGCTTTCTTT. Protein product: CASSKTGETTEAFF. The V gene is TRBV9, the J gene TRBJ1-1; 8 bases are a match to TRBD1. The germline CDR1 and CDR2 sequences are SGDLS and YYNGEE. V lost 4 bases to trimming and J lost 4 bases; unmatched junction nucleotides: 6. This CDR3 spans 14 amino acids.